This T cell receptor (beta chain) was captured by sequencing in a study of CD8 T cells in Susac syndrome. Study-level results: Clonal expansion did not appear in Susac syndrome CD4+ T cell repertoires. The study admitted that it had a relatively small number of individuals in its TCR sequencing and HLA analysis.

TCR beta from blood CD8+ and CD4+ T cells was sequenced. Under recently defined diagnostic criteria, the patients with Susac syndrome qualified as having definite or probable disease. An amount of RNA that ranged from about 0.45 to 1 ug was reverse transcribed with random hexamers. TCRdb re-called the immunoSEQ multiplex PCR reads with MiXCR, one entry per CDR3 protein. In the table there are some 250,000 distinct CDR3 sequences, 90% to 97% of which are singletons. Concerning this clonotype: What it binds is unknown.

Trimming cost V 6 bases and J 5 bases; bases outside gene matches: 10. CDR3 length: 15 amino acids. Germline CDR1 reads DFQATT; CDR2 reads SNEGSKA (reference sequence). Sequencing used CD4+ T cells from PBMCs. The TCR comes from a human donor with Susac syndrome. The gene calls are TRBV20-1 and TRBJ2-3, with TRBD2 identical over 11 bases. The CDR3 reads CSAPLGLAGGDTQYF. In DNA, the CDR3 is TGCAGTGCCCCCCTGGGGCTAGCGGGAGGAGATACGCAGTATTTT.